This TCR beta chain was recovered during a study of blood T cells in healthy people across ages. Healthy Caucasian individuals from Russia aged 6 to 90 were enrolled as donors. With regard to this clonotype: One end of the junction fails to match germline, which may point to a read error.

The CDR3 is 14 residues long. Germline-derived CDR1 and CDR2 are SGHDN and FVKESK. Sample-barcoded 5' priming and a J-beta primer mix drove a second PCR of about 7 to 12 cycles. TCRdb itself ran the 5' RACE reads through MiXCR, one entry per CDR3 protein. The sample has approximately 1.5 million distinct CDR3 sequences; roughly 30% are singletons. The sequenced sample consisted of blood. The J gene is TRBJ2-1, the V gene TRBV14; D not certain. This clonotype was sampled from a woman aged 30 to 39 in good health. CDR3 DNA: TGTGCCGGCAGCCAAGAAATCTGGAGCGATGAGCAGTTCTTC. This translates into CAGSQEIWSDEQFF.